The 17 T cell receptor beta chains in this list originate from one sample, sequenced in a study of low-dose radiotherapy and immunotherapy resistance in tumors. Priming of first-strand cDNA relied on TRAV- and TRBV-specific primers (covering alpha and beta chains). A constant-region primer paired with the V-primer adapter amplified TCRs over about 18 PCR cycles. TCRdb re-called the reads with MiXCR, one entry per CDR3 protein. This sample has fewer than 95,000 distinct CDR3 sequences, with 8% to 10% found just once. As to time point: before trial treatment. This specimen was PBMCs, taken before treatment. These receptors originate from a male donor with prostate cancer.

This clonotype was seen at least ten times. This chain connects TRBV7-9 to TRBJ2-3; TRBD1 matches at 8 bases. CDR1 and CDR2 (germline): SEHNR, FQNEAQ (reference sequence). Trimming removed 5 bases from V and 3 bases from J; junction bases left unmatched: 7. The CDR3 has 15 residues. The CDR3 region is CASSPGRDRTDTQYF. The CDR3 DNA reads TGTGCCAGCAGCCCGGGAAGGGACAGGACAGATACGCAGTATTTT.

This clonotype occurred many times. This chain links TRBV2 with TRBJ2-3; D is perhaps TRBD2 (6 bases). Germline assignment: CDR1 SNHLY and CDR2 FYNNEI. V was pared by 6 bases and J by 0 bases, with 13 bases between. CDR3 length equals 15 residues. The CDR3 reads CASRATRTSTDTQYF. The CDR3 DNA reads TGTGCCAGCAGAGCGACTAGAACTAGCACAGATACGCAGTATTTT.

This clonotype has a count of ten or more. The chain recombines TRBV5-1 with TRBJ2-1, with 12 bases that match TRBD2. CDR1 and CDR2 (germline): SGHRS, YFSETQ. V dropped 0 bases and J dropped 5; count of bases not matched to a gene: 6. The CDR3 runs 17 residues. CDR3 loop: CASSLAQLAGGHNEQFF. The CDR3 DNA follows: TGCGCCAGCAGCTTGGCCCAACTAGCGGGAGGCCACAATGAGCAGTTCTTC.

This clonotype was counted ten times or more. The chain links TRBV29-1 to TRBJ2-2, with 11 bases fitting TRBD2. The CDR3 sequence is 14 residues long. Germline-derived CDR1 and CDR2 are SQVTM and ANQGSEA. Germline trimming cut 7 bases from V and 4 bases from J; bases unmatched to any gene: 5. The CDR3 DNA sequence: TGCAGCGGGACCGGGACTAGCGGCACCGGGGAGCTGTTTTTT. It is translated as CSGTGTSGTGELFF.

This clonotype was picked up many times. The CDR3 loop reads CASRRERTDTQYF. The CDR3 DNA reads as TGTGCCAGCAGGCGGGAGCGAACAGATACGCAGTATTTT. This rearrangement joins TRBV6-5 to TRBJ2-3; 7 nucleotides align to TRBD2. From germline, CDR1 is MNHEY and CDR2 SVGAGI. V lost 6 bases and J lost 3; bases outside the gene matches: 3. CDR3 size: 13 residues.

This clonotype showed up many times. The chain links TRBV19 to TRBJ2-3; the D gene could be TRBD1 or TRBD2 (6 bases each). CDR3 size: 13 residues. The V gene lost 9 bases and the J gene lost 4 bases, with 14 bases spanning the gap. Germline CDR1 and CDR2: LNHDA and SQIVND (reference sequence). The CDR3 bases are TGTGCCAGCGCTCGGGGGCTGTCAGATACGCAGTATTTT. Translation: CASARGLSDTQYF.

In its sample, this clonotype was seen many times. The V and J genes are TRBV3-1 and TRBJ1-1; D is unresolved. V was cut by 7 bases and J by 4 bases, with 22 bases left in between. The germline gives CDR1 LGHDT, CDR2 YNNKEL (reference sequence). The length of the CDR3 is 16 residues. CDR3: CASTQAGLAAGTEAFF. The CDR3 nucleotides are TGTGCCAGCACCCAGGCTGGTCTTGCCGCAGGCACTGAAGCTTTCTTT.

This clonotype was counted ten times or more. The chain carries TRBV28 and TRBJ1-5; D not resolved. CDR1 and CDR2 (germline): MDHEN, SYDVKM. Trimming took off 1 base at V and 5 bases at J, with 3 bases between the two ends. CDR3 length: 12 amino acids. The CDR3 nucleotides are TGTGCCAGCAGTTTATCTGATCAGCCCCAGCATTTT. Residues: CASSLSDQPQHF.

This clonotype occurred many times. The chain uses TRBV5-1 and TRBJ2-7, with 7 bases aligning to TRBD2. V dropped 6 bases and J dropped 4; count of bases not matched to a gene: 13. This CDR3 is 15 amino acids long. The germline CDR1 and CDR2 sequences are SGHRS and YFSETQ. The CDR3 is CASTSGGGGFYEQYF. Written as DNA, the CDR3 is TGCGCCAGCACCTCCGGTGGGGGGGGATTTTACGAGCAGTACTTC.

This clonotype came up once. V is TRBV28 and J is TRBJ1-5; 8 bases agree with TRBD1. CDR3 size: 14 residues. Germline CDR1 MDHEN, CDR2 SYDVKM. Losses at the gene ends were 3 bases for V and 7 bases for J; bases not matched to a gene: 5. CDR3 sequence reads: CASSFTTGVQPQHF. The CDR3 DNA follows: TGTGCCAGCAGTTTCACGACAGGGGTACAGCCCCAGCATTTT.

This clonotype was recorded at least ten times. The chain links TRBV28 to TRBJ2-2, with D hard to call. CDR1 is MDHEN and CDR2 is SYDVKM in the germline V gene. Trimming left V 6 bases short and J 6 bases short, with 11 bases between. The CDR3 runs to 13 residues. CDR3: CASSPPAAGELFF. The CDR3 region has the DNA TGTGCCAGCAGCCCTCCCGCGGCCGGGGAGCTGTTTTTT. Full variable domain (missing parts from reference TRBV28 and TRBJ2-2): DVKVTQSSRYLVKRTGEKVFLECVQDMDHENMFWYRQDPGLGLRLIYFSYDVKMKEKGDIPEGYSVSREKKERFSLILESASTNQTSMYLCASSPPAAGELFFGEGSRLTVL.

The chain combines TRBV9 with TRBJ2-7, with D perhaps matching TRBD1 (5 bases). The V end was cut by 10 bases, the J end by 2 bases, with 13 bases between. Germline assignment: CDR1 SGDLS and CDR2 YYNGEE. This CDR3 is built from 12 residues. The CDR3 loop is CARARGPYEQYF. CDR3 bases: TGTGCCCGTGCTAGGGGTCCCTACGAGCAGTACTTC.

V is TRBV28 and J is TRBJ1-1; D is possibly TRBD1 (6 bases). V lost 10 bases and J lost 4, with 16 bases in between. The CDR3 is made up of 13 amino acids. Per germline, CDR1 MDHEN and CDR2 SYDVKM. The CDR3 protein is CATTFVGATEAFF. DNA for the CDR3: TGTGCCACCACATTCGTGGGGGCCACTGAAGCTTTCTTT. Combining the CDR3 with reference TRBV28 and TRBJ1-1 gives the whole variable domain DVKVTQSSRYLVKRTGEKVFLECVQDMDHENMFWYRQDPGLGLRLIYFSYDVKMKEKGDIPEGYSVSREKKERFSLILESASTNQTSMYLCATTFVGATEAFFGQGTRLTVV.

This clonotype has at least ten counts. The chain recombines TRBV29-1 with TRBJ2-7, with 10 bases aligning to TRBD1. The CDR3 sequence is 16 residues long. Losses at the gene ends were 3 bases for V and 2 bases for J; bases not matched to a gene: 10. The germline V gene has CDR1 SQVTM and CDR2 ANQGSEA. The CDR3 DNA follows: TGCAGCGTTGAGCTATGGGACAGGGGAATTGCCTACGAGCAGTACTTC. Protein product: CSVELWDRGIAYEQYF.

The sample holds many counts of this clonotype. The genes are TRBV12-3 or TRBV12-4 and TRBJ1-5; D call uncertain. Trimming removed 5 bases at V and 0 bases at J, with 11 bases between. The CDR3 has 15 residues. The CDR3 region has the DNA TGTGCCAGCAGTCGGACGGCCTATAGCAATCAGCCCCAGCATTTT. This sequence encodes CASSRTAYSNQPQHF.

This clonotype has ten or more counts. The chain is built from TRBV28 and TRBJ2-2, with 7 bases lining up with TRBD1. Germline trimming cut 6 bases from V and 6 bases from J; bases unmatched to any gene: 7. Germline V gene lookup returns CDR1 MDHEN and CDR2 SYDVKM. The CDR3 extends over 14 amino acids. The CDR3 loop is CASRTPGGAGELFF. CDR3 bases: TGTGCCAGCAGAACGCCAGGGGGTGCCGGGGAGCTGTTTTTT.

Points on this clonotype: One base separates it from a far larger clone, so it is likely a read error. The CDR3 here is CASSATGNIQFF. The CDR3 nucleotides read TGTGCCAGCAGCGCGACGGGTAACATTCAGTTCTTC. The chain joins TRBV2 to TRBJ2-1; D is unclear. V lost 6 bases, J lost 13 bases, and 16 bases lay in between. This CDR3 is built from 12 residues. In germline, CDR1 is SNHLY, CDR2 FYNNEI.